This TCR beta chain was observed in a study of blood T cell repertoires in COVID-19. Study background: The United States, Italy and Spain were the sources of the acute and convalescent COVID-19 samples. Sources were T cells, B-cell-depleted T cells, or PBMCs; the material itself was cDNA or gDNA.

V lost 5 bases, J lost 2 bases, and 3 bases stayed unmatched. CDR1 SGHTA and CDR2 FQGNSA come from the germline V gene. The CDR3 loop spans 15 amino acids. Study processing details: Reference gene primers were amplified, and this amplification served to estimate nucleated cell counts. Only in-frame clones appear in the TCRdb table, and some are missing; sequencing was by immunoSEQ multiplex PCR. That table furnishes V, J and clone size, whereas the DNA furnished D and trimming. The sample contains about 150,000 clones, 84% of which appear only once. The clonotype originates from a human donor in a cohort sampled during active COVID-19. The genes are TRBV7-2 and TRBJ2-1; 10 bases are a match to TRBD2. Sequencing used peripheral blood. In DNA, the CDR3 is TGTGCCAGCAGCATTAGCGGGGGGACCTACAATGAGCAGTTCTTC. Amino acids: CASSISGGTYNEQFF.